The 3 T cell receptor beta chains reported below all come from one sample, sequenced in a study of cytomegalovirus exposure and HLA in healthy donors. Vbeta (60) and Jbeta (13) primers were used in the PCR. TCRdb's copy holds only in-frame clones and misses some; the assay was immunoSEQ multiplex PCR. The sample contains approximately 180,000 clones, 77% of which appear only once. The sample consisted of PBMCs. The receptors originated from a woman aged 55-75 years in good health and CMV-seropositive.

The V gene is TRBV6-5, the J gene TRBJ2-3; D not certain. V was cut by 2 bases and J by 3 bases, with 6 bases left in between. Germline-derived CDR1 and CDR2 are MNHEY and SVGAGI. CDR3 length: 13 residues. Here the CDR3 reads CASSYRYTDTQYF. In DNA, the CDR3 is TGTGCCAGCAGTTACCGGTATACAGATACGCAGTATTTT.

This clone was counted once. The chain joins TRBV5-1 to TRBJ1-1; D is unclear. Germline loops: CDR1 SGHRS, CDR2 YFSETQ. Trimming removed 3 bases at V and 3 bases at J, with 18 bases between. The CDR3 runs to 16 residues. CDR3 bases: TGCGCCAGCAGCTCGTTCCTGCGGCAAGCGGACACTGAAGCTTTCTTT. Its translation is CASSSFLRQADTEAFF.

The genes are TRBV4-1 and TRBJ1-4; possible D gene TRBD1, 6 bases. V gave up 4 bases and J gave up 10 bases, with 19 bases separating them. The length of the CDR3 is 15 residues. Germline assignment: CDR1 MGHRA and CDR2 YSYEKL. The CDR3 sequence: CASSPTGFLVGKLFF. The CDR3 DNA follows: TGCGCCAGCAGCCCCACAGGGTTTTTAGTGGGAAAACTGTTTTTT.